Given below is one T cell receptor (beta chain) in context. The data derive from a study of blood T cell repertoires in COVID-19. Overall study context: Acute-phase and convalescent COVID-19 samples originated in the United States, Italy and Spain. Sources were T cells, B-cell-depleted T cells, or PBMCs; the material itself was cDNA or gDNA.

Trimming cost V 2 bases and J 4 bases, with 12 bases left between them. From germline, CDR1 is MNHEY and CDR2 SVGAGI. The CDR3 is 15 amino acids. As handled by the study authors: Counts of nucleated cells, estimated from reference gene primer amplification, were obtained. Measured with immunoSEQ multiplex PCR; TCRdb has only the in-frame clones, and not every one. V and J calls plus clone size are reproduced from that table; the DNA served to infer D and trimming. The sample lists 150,000 to 180,000 clones; around 84% were seen once. This rearrangement joins TRBV6-5 to TRBJ2-1, with unresolved D. Sequencing was done on a sample of peripheral blood. The TCR was taken from an elderly man with acute or convalescent COVID-19. The chain's CDR3 is CASSYEWAPYNEQFF. CDR3 DNA: TGTGCCAGCAGTTACGAATGGGCACCGTACAATGAGCAGTTCTTC.